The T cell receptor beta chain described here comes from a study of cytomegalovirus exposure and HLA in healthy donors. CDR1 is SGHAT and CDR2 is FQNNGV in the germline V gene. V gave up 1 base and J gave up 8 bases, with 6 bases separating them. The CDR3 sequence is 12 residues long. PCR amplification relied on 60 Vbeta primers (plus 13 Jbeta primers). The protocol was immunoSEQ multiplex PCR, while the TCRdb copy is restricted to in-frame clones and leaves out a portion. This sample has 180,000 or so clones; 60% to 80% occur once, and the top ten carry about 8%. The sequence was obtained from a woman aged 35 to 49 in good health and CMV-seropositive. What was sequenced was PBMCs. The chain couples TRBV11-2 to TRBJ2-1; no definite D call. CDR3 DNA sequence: TGTGCCAGCAGCTTAGTGATAGATGAGCAGTTCTTC. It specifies CASSLVIDEQFF. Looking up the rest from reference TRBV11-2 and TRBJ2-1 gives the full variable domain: EAGVAQSPRYKIIEKRQSVAFWCNPISGHATLYWYQQILGQGPKLLIQFQNNGVVDDSQLPKDRFSAERLKGVDSTLKIQPAKLEDSAVYLCASSLVIDEQFFGPGTRLTVL.